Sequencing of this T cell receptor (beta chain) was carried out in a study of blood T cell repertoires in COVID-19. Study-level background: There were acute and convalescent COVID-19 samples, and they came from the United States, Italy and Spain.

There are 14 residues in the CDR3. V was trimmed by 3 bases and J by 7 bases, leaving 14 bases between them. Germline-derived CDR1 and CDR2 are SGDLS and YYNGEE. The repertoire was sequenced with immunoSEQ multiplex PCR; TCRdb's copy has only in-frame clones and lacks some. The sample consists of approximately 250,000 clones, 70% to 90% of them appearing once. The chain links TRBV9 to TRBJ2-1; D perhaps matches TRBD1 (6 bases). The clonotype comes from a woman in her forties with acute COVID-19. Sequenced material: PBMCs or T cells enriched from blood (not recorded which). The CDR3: CASSAQGWLNEQFF. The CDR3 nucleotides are TGTGCCAGCAGCGCACAGGGTTGGCTAAATGAGCAGTTCTTC. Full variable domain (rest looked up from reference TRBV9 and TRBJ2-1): DSGVTQTPKHLITATGQRVTLRCSPRSGDLSVYWYQQSLDQGLQFLIQYYNGEERAKGNILERFSAQQFPDLHSELNLSSLELGDSALYFCASSAQGWLNEQFFGPGTRLTVL.